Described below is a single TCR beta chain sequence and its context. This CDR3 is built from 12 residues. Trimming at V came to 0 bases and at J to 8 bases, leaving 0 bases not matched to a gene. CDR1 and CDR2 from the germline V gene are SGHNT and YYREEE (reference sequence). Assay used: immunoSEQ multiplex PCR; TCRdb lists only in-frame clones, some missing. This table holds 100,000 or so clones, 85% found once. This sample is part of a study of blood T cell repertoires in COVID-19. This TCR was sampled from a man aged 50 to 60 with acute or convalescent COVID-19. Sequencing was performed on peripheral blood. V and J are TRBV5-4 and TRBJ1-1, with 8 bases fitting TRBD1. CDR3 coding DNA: TGTGCCAGCAGCTTGGGACAGGGGGAAGCTTTCTTT. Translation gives CASSLGQGEAFF.